The following is a T cell receptor (beta chain) sequence with its context. Antigen unknown. The study ran its PCR with 60 Vbeta and 13 Jbeta primers. Using immunoSEQ multiplex PCR, the repertoire was profiled, and TCRdb retains in-frame clones only, with some absent. The table lists about 130,000 clones, around four fifths of them singletons, with around 19% in the top ten. Germline loops: CDR1 KGHSH, CDR2 LQKENI. This CDR3 contains 14 residues. Unmatched junction bases numbered 9, after V lost 5 bases and J lost 6 bases. The record originates from a study of cytomegalovirus exposure and HLA in healthy donors. Findings and caveats of the study: Near-uniform donor sequencing depth was presumed by presence/absence analyses. Later analysis associated a missense DCLRE1C variant with TCR beta V- and J-gene trimming.

The sequenced material came from PBMCs. This clonotype originated in a man aged 18 to 35 in good health and CMV-seropositive. The chain is built from TRBV18 and TRBJ1-1, with 7 bases identical to TRBD1. CDR3 nucleotide sequence: TGTGCCAGCTCAGGAGCAAGACAGGGCGCTGAAGCTTTCTTT. Its translation is CASSGARQGAEAFF.